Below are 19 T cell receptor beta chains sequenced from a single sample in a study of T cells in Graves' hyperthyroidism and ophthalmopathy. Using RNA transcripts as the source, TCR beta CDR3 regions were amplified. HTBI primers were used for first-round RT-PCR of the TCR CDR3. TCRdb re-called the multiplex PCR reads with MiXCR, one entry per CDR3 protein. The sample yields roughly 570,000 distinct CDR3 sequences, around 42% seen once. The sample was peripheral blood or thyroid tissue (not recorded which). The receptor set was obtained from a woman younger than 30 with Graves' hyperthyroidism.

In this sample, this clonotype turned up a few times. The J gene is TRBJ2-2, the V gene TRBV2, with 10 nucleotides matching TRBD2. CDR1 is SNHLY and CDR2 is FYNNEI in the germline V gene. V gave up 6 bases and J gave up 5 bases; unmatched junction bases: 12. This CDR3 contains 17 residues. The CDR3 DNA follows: TGTGCCAGCAGCCAAGATCTAGCGGGAGAGGTAACCGGGGAGCTGTTTTTT. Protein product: CASSQDLAGEVTGELFF.

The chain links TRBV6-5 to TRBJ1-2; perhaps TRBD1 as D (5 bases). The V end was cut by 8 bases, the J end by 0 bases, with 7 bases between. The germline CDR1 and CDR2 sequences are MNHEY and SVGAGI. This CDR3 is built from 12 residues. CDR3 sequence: CASGGPNYGYTF. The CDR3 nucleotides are TGTGCCAGCGGGGGACCTAACTATGGCTACACCTTC.

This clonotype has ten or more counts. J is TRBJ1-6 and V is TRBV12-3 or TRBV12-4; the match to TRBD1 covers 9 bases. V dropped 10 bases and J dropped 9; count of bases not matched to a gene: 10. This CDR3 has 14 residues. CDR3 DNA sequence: TGTGCCACGTCAGGCGGGACAGGGAGTTCACCCCTCCACTTT. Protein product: CATSGGTGSSPLHF.

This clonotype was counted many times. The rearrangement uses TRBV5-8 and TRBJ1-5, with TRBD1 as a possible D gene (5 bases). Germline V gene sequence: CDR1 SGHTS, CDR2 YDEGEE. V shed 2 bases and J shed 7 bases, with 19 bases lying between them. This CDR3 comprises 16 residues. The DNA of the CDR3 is TGTGCCAGCAGCTTCGAGACCGGGACCCTCAGCCAGCCCCAGCATTTT. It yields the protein CASSFETGTLSQPQHF. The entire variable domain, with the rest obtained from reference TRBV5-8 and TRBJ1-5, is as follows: EAGVTQSPTHLIKTRGQQATLRCSPISGHTSVYWYQQALGLGLQFLLWYDEGEERNRGNFPPRFSGRQFPNYSSELNVNALELEDSALYLCASSFETGTLSQPQHFGDGTRLSIL.

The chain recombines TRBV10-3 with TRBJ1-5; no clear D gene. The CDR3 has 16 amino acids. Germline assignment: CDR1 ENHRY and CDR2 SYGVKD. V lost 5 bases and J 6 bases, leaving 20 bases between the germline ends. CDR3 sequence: CAISSSFLIGSQPQHF. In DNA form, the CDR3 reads TGTGCCATCAGTTCCTCCTTTCTGATAGGGAGTCAGCCCCAGCATTTT.

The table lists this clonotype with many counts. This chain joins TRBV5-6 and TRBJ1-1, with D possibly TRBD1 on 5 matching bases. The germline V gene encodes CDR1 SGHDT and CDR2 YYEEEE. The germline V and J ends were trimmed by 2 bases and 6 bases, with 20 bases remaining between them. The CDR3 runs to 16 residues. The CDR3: CASSLSRDPPMAEAFF. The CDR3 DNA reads TGTGCCAGCAGCTTAAGTCGGGACCCCCCGATGGCTGAAGCTTTCTTT. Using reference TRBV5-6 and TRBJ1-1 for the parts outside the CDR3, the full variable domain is DAGVTQSPTHLIKTRGQQVTLRCSPKSGHDTVSWYQQALGQGPQFIFQYYEEEERQRGNFPDRFSGHQFPNYSSELNVNALLLGDSALYLCASSLSRDPPMAEAFFGQGTRLTVV.

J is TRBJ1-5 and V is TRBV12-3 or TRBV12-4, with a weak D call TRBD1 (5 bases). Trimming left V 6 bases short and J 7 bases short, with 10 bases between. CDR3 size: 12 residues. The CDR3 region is CASRGRGQPQHF. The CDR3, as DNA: TGTGCCAGCAGGGGGCGAGGGCAGCCCCAGCATTTT.

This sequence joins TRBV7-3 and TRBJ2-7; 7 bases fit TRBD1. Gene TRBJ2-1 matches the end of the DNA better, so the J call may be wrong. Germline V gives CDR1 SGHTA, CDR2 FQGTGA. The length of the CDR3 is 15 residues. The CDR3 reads CASSLDRVSPNEQFF. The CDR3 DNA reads TGTGCCAGCAGCTTAGACAGGGTGAGCCCCAATGAGCAGTTCTTC.

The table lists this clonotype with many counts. CDR3 sequence (DNA): TGTGCCAGCAGCGTCGATCAGAGGGGCGATTGGAACACCGGGGAGCTGTTTTTT. This sequence encodes CASSVDQRGDWNTGELFF. The chain couples TRBV11-2 to TRBJ2-2; tentatively, D is TRBD1 or TRBD2 (5 bases each). Germline assignment: CDR1 SGHAT and CDR2 FQNNGV. V gave up 5 bases and J gave up 1 base, with 20 bases separating them. The length of the CDR3 is 18 residues. Looking up the rest from reference TRBV11-2 and TRBJ2-2 gives the full variable domain: EAGVAQSPRYKIIEKRQSVAFWCNPISGHATLYWYQQILGQGPKLLIQFQNNGVVDDSQLPKDRFSAERLKGVDSTLKIQPAKLEDSAVYLCASSVDQRGDWNTGELFFGEGSRLTVL.

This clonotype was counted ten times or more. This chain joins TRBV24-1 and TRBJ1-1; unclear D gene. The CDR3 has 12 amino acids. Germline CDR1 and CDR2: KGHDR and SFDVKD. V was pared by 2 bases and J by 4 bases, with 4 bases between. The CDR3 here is CATSDSGTEAFF. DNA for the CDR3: TGTGCCACCAGTGATTCGGGCACTGAAGCTTTCTTT.

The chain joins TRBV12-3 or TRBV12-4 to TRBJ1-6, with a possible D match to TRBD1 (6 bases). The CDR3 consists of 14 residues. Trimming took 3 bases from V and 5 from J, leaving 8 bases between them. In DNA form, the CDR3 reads TGTGCCAGCAGTTTGGGACACGATAATTCACCCCTCCACTTT. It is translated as CASSLGHDNSPLHF.

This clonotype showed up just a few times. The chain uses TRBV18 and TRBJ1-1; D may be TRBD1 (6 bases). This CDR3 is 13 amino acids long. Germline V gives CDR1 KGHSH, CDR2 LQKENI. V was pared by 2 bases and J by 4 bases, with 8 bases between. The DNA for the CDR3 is TGTGCCAGCTCACCAAGGGGGTTCACTGAAGCTTTCTTT. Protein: CASSPRGFTEAFF.

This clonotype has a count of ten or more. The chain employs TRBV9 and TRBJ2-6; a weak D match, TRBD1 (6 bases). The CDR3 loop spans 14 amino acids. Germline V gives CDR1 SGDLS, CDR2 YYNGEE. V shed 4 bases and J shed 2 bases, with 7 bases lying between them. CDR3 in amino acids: CASSSGAGANVLTF. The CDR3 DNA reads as TGTGCCAGCAGCTCAGGGGCTGGGGCCAACGTCCTGACTTTC.

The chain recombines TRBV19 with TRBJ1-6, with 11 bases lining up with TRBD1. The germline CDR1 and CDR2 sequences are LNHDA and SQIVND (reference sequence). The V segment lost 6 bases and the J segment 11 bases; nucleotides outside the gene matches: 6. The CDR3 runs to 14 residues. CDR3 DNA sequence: TGTGCCAGTAGAAATGGACAGGGGGCAACACCCCTCCACTTT. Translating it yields CASRNGQGATPLHF.

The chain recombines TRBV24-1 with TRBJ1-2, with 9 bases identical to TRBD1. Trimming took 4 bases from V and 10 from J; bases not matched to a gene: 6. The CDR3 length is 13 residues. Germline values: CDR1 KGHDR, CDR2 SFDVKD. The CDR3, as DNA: TGTGCCACCAGTGACCGGGACAGGGCTAACTACACCTTC. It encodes CATSDRDRANYTF.

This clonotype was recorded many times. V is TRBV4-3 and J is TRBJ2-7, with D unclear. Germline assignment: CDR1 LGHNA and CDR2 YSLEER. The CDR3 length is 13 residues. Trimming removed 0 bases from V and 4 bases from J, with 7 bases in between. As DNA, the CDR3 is TGCGCCAGCAGCCAAGAGATGGCGTACGAGCAGTACTTC. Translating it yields CASSQEMAYEQYF.

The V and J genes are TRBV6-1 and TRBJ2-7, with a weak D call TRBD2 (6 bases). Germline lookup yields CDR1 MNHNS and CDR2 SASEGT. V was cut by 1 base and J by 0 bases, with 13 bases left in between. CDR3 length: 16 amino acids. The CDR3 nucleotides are TGTGCCAGCAGTGAAGAGGGAGGTAGTAGCTCCTACGAGCAGTACTTC. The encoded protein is CASSEEGGSSSYEQYF.

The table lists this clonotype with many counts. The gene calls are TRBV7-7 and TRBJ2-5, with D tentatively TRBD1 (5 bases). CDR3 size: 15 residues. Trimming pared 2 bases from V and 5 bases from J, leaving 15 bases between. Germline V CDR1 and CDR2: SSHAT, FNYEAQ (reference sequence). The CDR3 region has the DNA TGTGCCAGCAGCTTACTTTTAGCAAAGGGGGAGACCCAGTACTTC. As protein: CASSLLLAKGETQYF. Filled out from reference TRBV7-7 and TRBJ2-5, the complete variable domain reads GAGVSQSPRYKVTKRGQDVTLRCDPISSHATLYWYQQALGQGPEFLTYFNYEAQPDKSGLPSDRFSAERPEGSISTLTIQRTEQRDSAMYRCASSLLLAKGETQYFGPGTRLLVL.

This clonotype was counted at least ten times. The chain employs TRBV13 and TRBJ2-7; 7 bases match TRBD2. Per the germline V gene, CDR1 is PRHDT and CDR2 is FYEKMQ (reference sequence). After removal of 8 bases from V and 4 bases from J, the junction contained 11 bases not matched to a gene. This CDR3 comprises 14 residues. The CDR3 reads CASGSLASGYEQYF. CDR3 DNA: TGTGCCAGCGGATCCCTAGCTAGCGGATACGAGCAGTACTTC.